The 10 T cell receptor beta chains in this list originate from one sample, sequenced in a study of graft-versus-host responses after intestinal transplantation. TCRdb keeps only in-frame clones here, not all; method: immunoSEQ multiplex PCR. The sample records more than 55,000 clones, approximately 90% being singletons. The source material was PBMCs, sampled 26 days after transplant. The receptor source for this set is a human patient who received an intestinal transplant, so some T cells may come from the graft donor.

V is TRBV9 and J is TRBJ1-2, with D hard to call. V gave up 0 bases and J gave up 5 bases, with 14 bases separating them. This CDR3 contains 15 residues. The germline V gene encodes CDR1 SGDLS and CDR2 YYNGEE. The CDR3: CASSVEVVGEYGYTF. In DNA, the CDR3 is TGTGCCAGCAGCGTAGAAGTAGTCGGGGAGTATGGCTACACCTTC.

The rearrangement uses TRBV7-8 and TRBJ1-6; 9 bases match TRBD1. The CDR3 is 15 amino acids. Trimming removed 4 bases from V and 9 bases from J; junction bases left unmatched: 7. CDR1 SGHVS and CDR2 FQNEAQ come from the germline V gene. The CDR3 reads CASSSQGALISPLHF. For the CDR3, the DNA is TGTGCCAGCAGCTCACAGGGGGCGCTTATTTCACCCCTCCACTTT.

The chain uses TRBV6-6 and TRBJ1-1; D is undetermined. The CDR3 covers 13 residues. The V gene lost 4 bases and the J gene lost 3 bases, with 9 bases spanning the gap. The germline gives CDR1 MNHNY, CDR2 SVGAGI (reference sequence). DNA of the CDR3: TGTGCCAGCAGTTTCCGGCAGGACACTGAAGCTTTCTTT. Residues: CASSFRQDTEAFF.

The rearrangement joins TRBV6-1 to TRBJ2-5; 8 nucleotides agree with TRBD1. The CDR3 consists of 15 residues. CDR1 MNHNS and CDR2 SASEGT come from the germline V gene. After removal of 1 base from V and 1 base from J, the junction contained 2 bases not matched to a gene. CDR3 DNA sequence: TGTGCCAGCAGTGAAGACGGGACAGGCCAAGAGACCCAGTACTTC. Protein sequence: CASSEDGTGQETQYF.

The CDR3 sequence is CASYLGGQANTEAFF. The CDR3, as DNA: TGTGCCAGCTACTTGGGAGGACAGGCGAACACTGAAGCTTTCTTT. V gene TRBV5-4 combines with J gene TRBJ1-1, with 7 bases fitting TRBD1. Looked up from germline, CDR1 is SGHNT and CDR2 is YYREEE (reference sequence). This CDR3 is 15 amino acids long. The V and J ends lost 7 bases and 1 base, in that order; junction bases with no gene match: 10.

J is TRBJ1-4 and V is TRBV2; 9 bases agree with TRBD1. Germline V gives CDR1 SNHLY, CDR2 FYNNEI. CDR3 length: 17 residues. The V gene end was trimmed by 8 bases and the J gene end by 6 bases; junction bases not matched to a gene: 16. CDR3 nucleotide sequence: TGTGCCAGCTTACCGGGACAGGGAGGTTTGAGTTATGAAAAACTGTTTTTT. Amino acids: CASLPGQGGLSYEKLFF.

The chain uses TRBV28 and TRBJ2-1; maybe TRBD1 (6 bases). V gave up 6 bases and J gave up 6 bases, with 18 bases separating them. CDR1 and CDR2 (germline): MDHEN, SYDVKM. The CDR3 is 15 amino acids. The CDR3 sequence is CASSGDWIQGNEQFF. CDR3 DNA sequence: TGTGCCAGCAGCGGGGATTGGATACAGGGCAATGAGCAGTTCTTC.

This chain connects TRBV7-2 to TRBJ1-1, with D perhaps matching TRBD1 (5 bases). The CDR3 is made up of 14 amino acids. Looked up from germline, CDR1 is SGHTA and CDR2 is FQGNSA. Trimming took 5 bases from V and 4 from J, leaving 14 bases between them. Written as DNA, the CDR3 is TGTGCCAGCAGCGACCAGGGAAGGGGCACTGAAGCTTTCTTT. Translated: CASSDQGRGTEAFF.

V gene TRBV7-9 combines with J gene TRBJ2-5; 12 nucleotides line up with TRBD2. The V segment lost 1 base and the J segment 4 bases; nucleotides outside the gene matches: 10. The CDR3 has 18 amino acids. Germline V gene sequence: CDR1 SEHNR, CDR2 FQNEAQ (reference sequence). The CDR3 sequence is CASSLGILAGGLVETQYF. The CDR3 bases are TGTGCCAGCAGCTTAGGAATACTAGCGGGAGGATTGGTAGAGACCCAGTACTTC.

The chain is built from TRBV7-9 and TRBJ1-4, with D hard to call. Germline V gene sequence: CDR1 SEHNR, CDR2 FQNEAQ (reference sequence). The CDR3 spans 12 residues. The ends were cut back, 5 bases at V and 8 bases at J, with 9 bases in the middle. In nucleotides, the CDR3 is TGTGCCAGCAGCCCCCCCGCGGAAAAACTGTTTTTT. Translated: CASSPPAEKLFF.